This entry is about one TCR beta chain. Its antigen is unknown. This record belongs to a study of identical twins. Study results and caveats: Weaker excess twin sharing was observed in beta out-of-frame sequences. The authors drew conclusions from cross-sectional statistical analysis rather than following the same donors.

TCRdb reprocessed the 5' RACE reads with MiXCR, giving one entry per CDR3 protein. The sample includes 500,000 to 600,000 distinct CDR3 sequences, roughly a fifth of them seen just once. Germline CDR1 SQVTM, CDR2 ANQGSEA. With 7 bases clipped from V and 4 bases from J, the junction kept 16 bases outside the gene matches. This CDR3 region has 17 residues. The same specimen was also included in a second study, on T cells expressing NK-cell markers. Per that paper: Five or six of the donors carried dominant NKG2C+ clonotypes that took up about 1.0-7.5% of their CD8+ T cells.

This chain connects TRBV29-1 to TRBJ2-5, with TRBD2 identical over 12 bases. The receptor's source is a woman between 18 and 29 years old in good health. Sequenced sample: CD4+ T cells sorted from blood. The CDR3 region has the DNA TGCAGCGCCAAACCCTCGCCCCCGGGACTAGCGGGAGAGACCCAGTACTTC. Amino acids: CSAKPSPPGLAGETQYF.